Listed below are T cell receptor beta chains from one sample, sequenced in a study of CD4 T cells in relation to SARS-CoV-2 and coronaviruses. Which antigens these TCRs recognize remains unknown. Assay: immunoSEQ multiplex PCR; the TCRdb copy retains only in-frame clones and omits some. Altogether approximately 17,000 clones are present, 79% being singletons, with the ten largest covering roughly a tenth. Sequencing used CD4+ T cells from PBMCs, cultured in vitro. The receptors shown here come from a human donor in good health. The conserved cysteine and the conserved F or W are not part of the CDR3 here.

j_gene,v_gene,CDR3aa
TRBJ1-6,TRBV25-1,ASRTGGRNSPLH
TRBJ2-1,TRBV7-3,ASSLWAGVENEQF
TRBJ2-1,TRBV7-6,ASSSPGLDFNEQF
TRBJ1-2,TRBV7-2,ASSLDKNYGYT
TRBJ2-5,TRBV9,ASSALTGQETQY
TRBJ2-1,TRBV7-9,ASSPRQGSYNEQF
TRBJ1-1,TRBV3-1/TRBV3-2,ASSPSFVFESLNTEAF
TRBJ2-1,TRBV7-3,ASSLTSGLAGGWNEQF
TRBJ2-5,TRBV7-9,ASSIGTGEETQY
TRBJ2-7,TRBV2,ASRKRGSYEQY
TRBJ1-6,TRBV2,ASSEQARENSPLH
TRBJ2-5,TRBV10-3,AISSGNKETQY
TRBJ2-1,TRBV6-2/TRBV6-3,ASSSRNEQF
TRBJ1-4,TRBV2,ASSEARGIGEKLF
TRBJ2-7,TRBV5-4,ASSLGGGAGLREQY
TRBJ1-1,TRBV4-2,ASSQDGTQNTEAF
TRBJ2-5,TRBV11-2,ASSTNGAVTQY
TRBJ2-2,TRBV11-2,ASSLATSPSNTGELF
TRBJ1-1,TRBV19,ASSAQGRTEAF
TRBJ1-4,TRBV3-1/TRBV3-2,ASSQVRTGTGATNEKLF
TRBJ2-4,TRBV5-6,ASSQGLAKNIQY
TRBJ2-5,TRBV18,ASSPREQETQY
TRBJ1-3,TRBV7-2,ASSPGPGRNTIY
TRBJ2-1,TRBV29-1,SVDSVPAGVMGPNEQF
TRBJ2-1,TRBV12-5,ASGPYNEQF
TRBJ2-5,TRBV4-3,ASSQVAGRGETQY
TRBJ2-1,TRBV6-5,ASRSRGSSYNEQF
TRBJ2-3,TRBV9,ASSVRGGGSADTQY
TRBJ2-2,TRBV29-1,SVTRTGGASGELF
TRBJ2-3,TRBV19,ASSGPLFTGGGNTQY
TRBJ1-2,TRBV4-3,ASSQEGTGGLGYT
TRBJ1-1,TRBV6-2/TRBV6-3,ASSYSGTHTEAF
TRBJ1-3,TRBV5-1,ASSFNGALDTIY
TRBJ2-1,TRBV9,ASSPRTSGSSYNEQF
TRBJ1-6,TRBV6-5,ASSYDRGGPNSPLH
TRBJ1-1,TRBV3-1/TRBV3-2,ASSPQVRGDEAF